Presented here are 3 T cell receptor beta chains from one specimen sequenced in a study of T-cell reconstitution after alpha-beta-depleted transplantation in children. Unique molecular identifiers were used in preparing the TCRbeta library. TCRdb ran MiXCR on the PCR reads and lists one entry per CDR3 protein. This sample has about 280,000 distinct CDR3 sequences; more than 9% occur once, and the top ten carry around 20%. Here the sequenced sample was peripheral blood, taken 180 days after TCRalphabeta/CD19-depleted stem cell transplant. Receptor source: a male patient aged 2-15 years who had a stem cell transplant for chronic granulomatous disease, so the T cells may come from the graft donor.

This clonotype was counted many times. The gene calls are TRBV7-3 and TRBJ2-2; TRBD2 agrees at 12 bases. Trimming at V came to 5 bases and at J to 7 bases, leaving 8 bases not matched to a gene. The CDR3 has 16 amino acids. Looked up from germline, CDR1 is SGHTA and CDR2 is FQGTGA. CDR3 DNA sequence: TGTGCCAGCAGCCCCGGACTAGCGGGGCGAAGCGGGGAGCTGTTTTTT. It translates to CASSPGLAGRSGELFF.

This clonotype was counted only a few times. The J gene is TRBJ2-3, the V gene TRBV28; D may be TRBD2 (6 bases). The germline V gene has CDR1 MDHEN and CDR2 SYDVKM. Trimming removed 5 bases from V and 2 bases from J, with 14 bases in between. The CDR3 is made up of 15 amino acids. The CDR3 spells CASSTLGGATDTQYF. The CDR3 DNA is TGTGCCAGCAGTACCCTGGGGGGAGCCACAGATACGCAGTATTTT.

This clonotype was recorded many times. The chain links TRBV12-3 or TRBV12-4 to TRBJ2-3; 9 positions match TRBD2. There are 15 residues in the CDR3. The junction had 6 bases not matched to a gene; V was cut back by 2 bases and J by 6 bases. The CDR3 sequence: CASSLIAGAGDTQYF. In nucleotides, the CDR3 is TGTGCCAGCAGTTTAATAGCGGGGGCGGGGGATACGCAGTATTTT.